This entry describes one T cell receptor (beta chain). Its antigen is not identified. Clones were sequenced by immunoSEQ multiplex PCR, and TCRdb holds only the in-frame ones, with some missing. Of roughly 150,000 clones listed, roughly nine tenths are singletons. This sample was taken from a study of T cell responses to AZD1222 COVID-19 vaccine. The CDR3 totals 12 residues. V was clipped by 3 bases and J by 11 bases, with 13 bases between them. Germline-derived CDR1 and CDR2 are MDHEN and SYDVKM. Broader study findings: When two AZD1222 doses had been given, Spike-specific TCR breadth and depth rose.

The receptor's source is an adult who received the AZD1222 COVID-19 vaccine. The V gene is TRBV28, the J gene TRBJ1-1; D possibly corresponds to TRBD1 (5 bases). The source was peripheral blood, collected 28 days after the second AZD1222 dose. Written as DNA, the CDR3 is TGTGCCAGCAGTTTGCAGGGAGTAGAGGCTTTCTTT. Residues: CASSLQGVEAFF.